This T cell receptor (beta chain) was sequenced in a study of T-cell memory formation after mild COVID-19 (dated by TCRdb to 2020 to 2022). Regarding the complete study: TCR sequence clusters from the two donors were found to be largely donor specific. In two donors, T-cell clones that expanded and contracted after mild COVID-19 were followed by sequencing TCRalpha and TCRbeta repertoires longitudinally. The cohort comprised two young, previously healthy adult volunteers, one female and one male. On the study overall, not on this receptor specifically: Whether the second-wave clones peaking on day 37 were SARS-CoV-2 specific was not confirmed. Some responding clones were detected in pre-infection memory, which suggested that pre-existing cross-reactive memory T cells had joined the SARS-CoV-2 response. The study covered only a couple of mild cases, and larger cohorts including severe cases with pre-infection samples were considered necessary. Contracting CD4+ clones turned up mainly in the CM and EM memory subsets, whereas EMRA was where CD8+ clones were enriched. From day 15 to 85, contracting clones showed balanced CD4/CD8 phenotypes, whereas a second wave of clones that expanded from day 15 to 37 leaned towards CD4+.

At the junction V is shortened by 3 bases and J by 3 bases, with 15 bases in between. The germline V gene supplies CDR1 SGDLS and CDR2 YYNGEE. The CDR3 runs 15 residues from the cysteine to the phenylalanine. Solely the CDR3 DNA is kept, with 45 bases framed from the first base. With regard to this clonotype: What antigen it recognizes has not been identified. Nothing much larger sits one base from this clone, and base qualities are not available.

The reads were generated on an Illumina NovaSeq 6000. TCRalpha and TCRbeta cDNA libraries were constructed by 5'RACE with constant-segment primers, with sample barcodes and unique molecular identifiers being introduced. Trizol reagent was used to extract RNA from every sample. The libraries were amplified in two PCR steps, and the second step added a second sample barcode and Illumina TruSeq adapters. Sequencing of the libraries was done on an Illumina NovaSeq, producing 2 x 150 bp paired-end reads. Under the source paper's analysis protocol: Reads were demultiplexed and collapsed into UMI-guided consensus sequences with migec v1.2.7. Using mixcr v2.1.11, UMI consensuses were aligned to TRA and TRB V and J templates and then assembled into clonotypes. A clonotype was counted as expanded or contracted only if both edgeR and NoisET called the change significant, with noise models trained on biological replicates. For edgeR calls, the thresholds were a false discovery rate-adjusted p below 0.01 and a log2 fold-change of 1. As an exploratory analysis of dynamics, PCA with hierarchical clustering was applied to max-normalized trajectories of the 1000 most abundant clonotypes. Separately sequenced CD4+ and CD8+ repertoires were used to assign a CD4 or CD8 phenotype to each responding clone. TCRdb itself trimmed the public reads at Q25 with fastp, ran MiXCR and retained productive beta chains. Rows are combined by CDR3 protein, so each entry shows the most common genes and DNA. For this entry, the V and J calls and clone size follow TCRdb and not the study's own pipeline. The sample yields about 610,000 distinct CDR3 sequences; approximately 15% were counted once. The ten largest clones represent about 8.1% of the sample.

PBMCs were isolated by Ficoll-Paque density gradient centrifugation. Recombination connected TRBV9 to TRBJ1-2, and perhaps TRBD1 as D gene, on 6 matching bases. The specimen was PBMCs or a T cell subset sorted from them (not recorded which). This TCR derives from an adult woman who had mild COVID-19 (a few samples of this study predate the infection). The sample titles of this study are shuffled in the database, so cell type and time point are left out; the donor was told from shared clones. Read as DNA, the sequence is TGTGCCAGCAGCGCCACACAGGGTTTTGACTATGGCTACACCTTC. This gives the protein CASSATQGFDYGYTF.